The 22 T cell receptor beta chains reported below all come from one sample, sequenced in a study of immune evolution from preneoplasia to lung adenocarcinoma (dated by TCRdb to the early 2020s). Library preparation used the immunoSEQ multiplex PCR assay. TCRdb re-hosts the immuneACCESS table, in-frame sequences only. Its copies lack some clones; in the studies checked, an unresolved V gene accounts for under half of them, and the cause for the rest is not known. The sample has about 14,000 clones on record, 81% of them singletons. The ten largest clonotypes hold 2.5% to 3% of the sample. The sequencing sample was made of FFPE minimally invasive lung adenocarcinoma tissue. In light of the paper, this sample's cell subset or site label describes: micro-invasive lung adenocarcinoma (MIA). All receptors derive from a person aged 55-80 years with lung adenocarcinoma.

The chain employs TRBV4-1 and TRBJ1-2; 8 bases fit TRBD1. This CDR3 is built from 16 residues. From germline, CDR1 is MGHRA and CDR2 YSYEKL. V lost 4 bases and J lost 2; bases outside the gene matches: 9. As DNA, the CDR3 is TGCGCCAGCAGCCTAGGACAGGGCGTGGGGAACTATGGCTACACCTTC. Translated: CASSLGQGVGNYGYTF.

This chain uses TRBV2 with TRBJ2-1; no reliable D call. Between the trimmed V and J ends, which lost 0 bases and 10 bases, there was a span of 16 bases. The CDR3 runs 15 residues. Germline-derived CDR1 and CDR2 are SNHLY and FYNNEI. The CDR3 reads CASSEADMLKREQFF. CDR3 DNA sequence: TGTGCCAGCAGTGAAGCCGACATGTTAAAGAGGGAGCAGTTCTTC.

The V call is TRBV7-2, the J call TRBJ2-7, with 10 bases identical to TRBD2. The V segment lost 5 bases and the J segment 0 bases; nucleotides outside the gene matches: 4. Germline lookup yields CDR1 SGHTA and CDR2 FQGNSA. CDR3 length: 15 amino acids. The CDR3 nucleotides are TGTGCCAGCAGCGTCCTAGCGGGGGCCTCCTACGAGCAGTACTTC. Protein product: CASSVLAGASYEQYF. The variable domain in full, with the rest retrieved from reference TRBV7-2 and TRBJ2-7, is GAGVSQSPSNKVTEKGKDVELRCDPISGHTALYWYRQSLGQGLEFLIYFQGNSAPDKSGLPSDRFSAERTGGSVSTLTIQRTQQEDSAVYLCASSVLAGASYEQYFGPGTRLTVT.

CDR3: CAWSVGGAGSYEQYF. CDR3 coding DNA: TGTGCCTGGAGTGTGGGGGGAGCCGGATCCTACGAGCAGTACTTC. V is TRBV30 and J is TRBJ2-7; D perhaps matches TRBD2 (6 bases). The CDR3 loop spans 15 amino acids. The ends were cut back, 0 bases at V and 1 base at J, with 13 bases in the middle. Germline lookup yields CDR1 GTSNPN and CDR2 SVGIG (reference sequence).

The rearrangement uses TRBV12-2 and TRBJ2-1; TRBD2, the D gene given by the table, was not confirmed from the DNA. TRBV12-2 is a pseudogene locus. The CDR3 has 19 residues. This CDR3 is CASRLFRGLAGPVDDEQFF. CDR3 DNA: TGTGCAAGTCGCTTATTCCGGGGACTAGCGGGACCGGTCGATGATGAGCAGTTCTTC.

This chain joins TRBV4-1 and TRBJ2-5; 10 nucleotides agree with TRBD2. The CDR3 extends over 16 amino acids. CDR1 MGHRA and CDR2 YSYEKL come from the germline V gene. The V segment lost 1 base and the J segment 6 bases; nucleotides outside the gene matches: 8. The CDR3 DNA reads TGCGCCAGCAGCCAAGCAAGCGGGGGGGCCTGGAAGACCCAGTACTTC. Its protein is CASSQASGGAWKTQYF.

The rearrangement links TRBV18 to TRBJ1-5; perhaps TRBD1 as D (5 bases). The CDR3 consists of 16 residues. Germline V lookup: CDR1 KGHSH, CDR2 LQKENI. V was cut by 6 bases and J by 3 bases, with 18 bases left in between. In nucleotides, the CDR3 is TGTGCCAGCTCCAAGGACCAGGGCCCCTTCAATCAGCCCCAGCATTTT. Translating gives CASSKDQGPFNQPQHF.

This sequence joins TRBV5-6 and TRBJ1-1; 9 positions agree with TRBD1. The V gene's germline CDR1 is SGHDT and CDR2 YYEEEE. V lost 3 bases, J lost 5 bases, and 11 bases stayed unmatched. This CDR3 spans 16 amino acids. The DNA of the CDR3 is TGTGCCAGCAGCTACCGGGACAGGGTGATCGAGACTGAAGCTTTCTTT. Its protein is CASSYRDRVIETEAFF. Using reference TRBV5-6 and TRBJ1-1 for the parts outside the CDR3, the full variable domain is DAGVTQSPTHLIKTRGQQVTLRCSPKSGHDTVSWYQQALGQGPQFIFQYYEEEERQRGNFPDRFSGHQFPNYSSELNVNALLLGDSALYLCASSYRDRVIETEAFFGQGTRLTVV.

The J gene is TRBJ2-2, the V gene TRBV9; possibly TRBD1 for D (5 bases). Germline CDR1 SGDLS, CDR2 YYNGEE. Trimming removed 2 bases from V and 4 bases from J, with 12 bases in between. The CDR3 has 15 residues. DNA for the CDR3: TGTGCCAGCAGCGTCTACTCCGACAGCACCGGGGAGCTGTTTTTT. Amino acids: CASSVYSDSTGELFF.

Comment on this clone: Relative to the germline gene, one junction end is altered; a read error may explain this. The rearrangement links TRBV7-7 to TRBJ2-2; 12 bases are shared with TRBD2. The CDR3 is 15 residues long. In germline, CDR1 is SSHAT, CDR2 FNYEAQ (reference sequence). CDR3: CASSPSGRGPGELFF. CDR3 in DNA: TGTGCTAGCAGCCCTAGCGGGAGGGGGCCCGGGGAGCTGTTTTTT.

The J gene is TRBJ2-3, the V gene TRBV5-5, with D tentatively TRBD1 or TRBD2 (5 bases each). Germline CDR1 is SGHKS and CDR2 is YYEKEE (reference sequence). V lost 2 bases and J lost 1, with 8 bases in between. The CDR3 length is 14 residues. The CDR3 is CASSLRGGTDTQYF. The CDR3 nucleotides read TGTGCCAGCAGCTTACGAGGGGGCACAGATACGCAGTATTTT.

The chain links TRBV28 to TRBJ1-1; TRBD1 might be the D (5 bases). Germline lookup yields CDR1 MDHEN and CDR2 SYDVKM. This CDR3 has 14 residues. Trimming removed 6 bases at V and 3 bases at J, with 14 bases between. CDR3 residues: CASRDSTPYTEAFF. CDR3 sequence (DNA): TGTGCCAGCAGAGACAGCACACCCTACACTGAAGCTTTCTTT.

The V gene is TRBV7-9, the J gene TRBJ1-5; D remains unclear. This CDR3 has 15 amino acids. The ends were cut back, 6 bases at V and 0 bases at J, with 12 bases in the middle. CDR1 and CDR2 from the germline V gene are SEHNR and FQNEAQ (reference sequence). DNA of the CDR3: TGTGCCAGCAGTCCTCAGGCTAATAGCAATCAGCCCCAGCATTTT. This gives the protein CASSPQANSNQPQHF. Full variable domain (rest looked up from reference TRBV7-9 and TRBJ1-5): DTGVSQNPRHKITKRGQNVTFRCDPISEHNRLYWYRQTLGQGPEFLTYFQNEAQLEKSRLLSDRFSAERPKGSFSTLEIQRTEQGDSAMYLCASSPQANSNQPQHFGDGTRLSIL.

With regard to this clone: Other nucleotide sequences from this sample produce the same CDR3. The chain has TRBV7-9 and TRBJ1-2; D perhaps matches TRBD1 (6 bases). Deletions cut 5 bases from V and 8 bases from J, with 15 bases between. Germline V gene lookup returns CDR1 SEHNR and CDR2 FQNEAQ (reference sequence). The CDR3 totals 13 residues. The CDR3 sequence: CASSQTGGGGYTF. In nucleotides, the CDR3 is TGTGCCAGCAGCCAGACAGGAGGTGGCGGCTACACCTTC. Full variable domain (missing parts from reference TRBV7-9 and TRBJ1-2): DTGVSQNPRHKITKRGQNVTFRCDPISEHNRLYWYRQTLGQGPEFLTYFQNEAQLEKSRLLSDRFSAERPKGSFSTLEIQRTEQGDSAMYLCASSQTGGGGYTFGSGTRLTVV.

This clone showed up just once. V usage is TRBV7-9 and J usage is TRBJ1-3; D not resolved. V dropped 2 bases and J dropped 5 bases, with 10 bases sitting between them. The CDR3 runs 14 residues. CDR1 and CDR2 (germline): SEHNR, FQNEAQ (reference sequence). The CDR3 here is CASSLPRDRNTIYF. The DNA of the CDR3 is TGTGCCAGCAGCTTACCTAGGGATCGAAACACCATATATTTT.

This chain joins TRBV19 and TRBJ1-1; D might be TRBD1 (6 bases). Trimming pared 4 bases from V and 1 base from J, leaving 25 bases between. The CDR3 covers 19 residues. The V gene's germline CDR1 is LNHDA and CDR2 SQIVND (reference sequence). The CDR3 coding sequence is TGTGCCAGTAGTAATCCCCTTTGGCGCCTGGACAGACAGAACACTGAAGCTTTCTTT. Translating it yields CASSNPLWRLDRQNTEAFF.

The chain recombines TRBV5-4 with TRBJ2-2; D ambiguous. V was clipped by 3 bases and J by 5 bases, with 14 bases between them. The length of the CDR3 is 15 residues. CDR1 and CDR2 (germline): SGHNT, YYREEE (reference sequence). CDR3 coding DNA: TGTGCCAGCAGCTCGCCAGACGAGAGGACCGGGGAGCTGTTTTTT. Translating it yields CASSSPDERTGELFF. Based on the CDR3 plus reference TRBV5-4 and TRBJ2-2, the full variable domain is ETGVTQSPTHLIKTRGQQVTLRCSSQSGHNTVSWYQQALGQGPQFIFQYYREEENGRGNFPPRFSGLQFPNYSSELNVNALELDDSALYLCASSSPDERTGELFFGEGSRLTVL.

The chain carries TRBV28 and TRBJ1-1, with D possibly matching TRBD1 (5 bases). Deletions cut 5 bases from V and 1 base from J, with 23 bases between. The CDR3 covers 18 residues. Germline-derived CDR1 and CDR2 are MDHEN and SYDVKM. The CDR3 region is CASSPNLPRGRKNTEAFF. The CDR3 region has the DNA TGTGCCAGCAGTCCTAACCTACCTCGGGGACGAAAGAACACTGAAGCTTTCTTT. Complete variable domain (other parts from reference TRBV28 and TRBJ1-1): DVKVTQSSRYLVKRTGEKVFLECVQDMDHENMFWYRQDPGLGLRLIYFSYDVKMKEKGDIPEGYSVSREKKERFSLILESASTNQTSMYLCASSPNLPRGRKNTEAFFGQGTRLTVV.

The gene calls are TRBV15 and TRBJ2-1; D uncertain. V lost 2 bases and J 6 bases, leaving 5 bases between the germline ends. Per the germline V gene, CDR1 is LNHNV and CDR2 is YYDKDF (reference sequence). The length of the CDR3 is 12 residues. This chain's CDR3 is CATSRSINEQFF. The CDR3 DNA reads as TGTGCCACCAGCAGATCCATCAATGAGCAGTTCTTC.

The V call is TRBV2, the J call TRBJ1-2, with 7 bases aligning to TRBD1. Germline lookup yields CDR1 SNHLY and CDR2 FYNNEI. The CDR3 is 14 residues long. V gave up 4 bases and J gave up 6 bases; unmatched junction bases: 8. DNA for the CDR3: TGTGCCAGCAGTGTAGAGGACAGGAGGAATGGCTACACCTTC. Protein sequence: CASSVEDRRNGYTF.

This chain uses TRBV9 with TRBJ2-3, with 7 bases aligning to TRBD2. Germline assignment: CDR1 SGDLS and CDR2 YYNGEE. V shed 5 bases and J 5 bases; nucleotides not matched to a gene: 20. CDR3 length: 18 amino acids. The DNA of the CDR3 is TGTGCCAGCAGTTTAGGGAGTGGGGGGGAGGGCCGTGGAGATACGCAGTATTTT. Translated, it gives CASSLGSGGEGRGDTQYF.

CDR3 residues: CASSFSQTVYNEQFF. The CDR3 DNA is TGTGCCAGCAGCTTTTCTCAGACAGTATACAATGAGCAGTTCTTC. The V gene is TRBV11-2, the J gene TRBJ2-1; TRBD1 is a possible D gene (5 bases). From germline, CDR1 is SGHAT and CDR2 FQNNGV. The length of the CDR3 is 15 residues. The ends were cut back, 3 bases at V and 4 bases at J, with 13 bases in the middle.